Reported below is one TCR beta chain. Its target is unknown. The data were produced by immunoSEQ multiplex PCR, yet TCRdb's version contains in-frame clones alone and is incomplete. The sample includes more than 70,000 clones, about 95% seen only once; the top ten take around 1.6%. With 2 bases clipped from V and 4 bases from J, the junction kept 5 bases outside the gene matches. The CDR3 is made up of 14 amino acids. Germline CDR1 reads LNHDA; CDR2 reads SQIVND (reference sequence). The data derive from a study of cytomegalovirus exposure and HLA in healthy donors. Study results and limitations: Subsequent analysis revealed that first-cohort TCR clusters tended to co-occur in the approximately 120 validation repertoires. In vitro assays verified that a few CMV-associated chains recognized CMV antigens specifically.

The TCR originated in a man aged 18 to 29 in good health and CMV-seropositive. This sequence joins TRBV19 and TRBJ2-7; 7 bases match TRBD1. Sequenced input: PBMCs. DNA for the CDR3: TGTGCCAGTAGTATAACCGGGACAGCTTACGAGCAGTACTTC. It codes for CASSITGTAYEQYF.